Below, one TCR beta chain is given with its context. These data are taken from a study of monozygotic twins with inflammatory bowel disease. The CDR3 contains 15 residues. CDR1 and CDR2 from the germline V gene are SGHDT and YYEEEE. Each TCR library used about 3,600 ng of total RNA. TCRdb re-called the 5' RACE reads and shows each CDR3 protein once, DNA omitted. This table holds a few hundred thousand distinct CDR3 sequences. Sequenced input: blood. The rearrangement links TRBV5-6 to TRBJ1-6; TCRdb reports TRBD1, a call that lacks DNA to check it against. This TCR derives from a human donor with ulcerative colitis or Crohn's disease, or a healthy co-twin of an affected twin (not recorded which). CDR3 sequence reads: CASSPRRRGNSPLHF.